Detailed here is one T cell receptor (beta chain). Its antigen is unknown. Base quality data are lacking; no much larger clone is found one base away. This sample was included in a study of T cell clones after liver transplantation (dated by TCRdb to between 2019 and 2020). Study-level background: The samples were obtained from ITN030ST, a randomized trial that attempted immunosuppression withdrawal within 2 years after liver transplantation. Donor-reactive T cell clones were identified using TCRbeta sequencing after a pre-transplant mixed lymphocyte reaction and were then followed in post-transplant blood. As an antigen-independent comparator for the donor-reactive sequences, third party-reactive TCRbeta sequences from pre-transplant MLRs were identified as well. Of the eight recipients, three were HCV-positive, while the remaining recipients had been transplanted for non-autoimmune, non-viral indications. The subjects received no induction therapy and were kept on standard immunosuppression until randomization at 12-24 months post-transplant. To count as tolerant, a recipient had to stay completely off immunosuppression for at least one year without liver enzymes climbing beyond twice the upper limit of normal. Blood samples were collected pre-transplant, pre-randomization before withdrawal, and post-randomization after either complete withdrawal or failed withdrawal. Of the 8 liver transplant recipients making up the studied cohort, 3 were classified as tolerant and 5 as non-tolerant. The investigation overall reported the following: Low numbers of available donor cells limited the measurable donor-reactive repertoire in two subjects. The conclusions were considered preliminary, being limited by small, heterogeneous patient numbers and non-standardized post-transplant time points. Circulating donor-reactive CD4 TCRbeta sequences fell significantly post-transplant in most of the 8 subjects, irrespective of tolerance or HCV status. Because allograft tissue specimens were not available, migration of donor-reactive T cells into the graft, rather than deletion, may have occurred. Donor-reactive sequences decreased more than third party-reactive sequences, which suggests partial antigen-specific deletion that was not related to withdrawal success. When repertoire turnover was taken into account, detection of donor-reactive sequences was significantly reduced in 7 of 8 subjects for CD4 and in 8 of 8 subjects for CD8.

Frozen genomic DNA underwent high-throughput TCRbeta CDR3 sequencing by immunoSEQ, including PCR amplification, mapping, bias correction and internal controls. Per the authors' processing: Only productive rearrangements were retained, and each unique TCRbeta sequence was defined by its CDR3 nucleotide sequence together with its V and J gene. A sequence counted as donor-reactive only if the sequence showed at least 5-fold expansion in CFSE-low cells compared with unstimulated pre-transplant cells and had a frequency of at least 0.01%. Minimum frequency thresholds were set for each subject based on the unstimulated sample with the lowest template count, ensuring at least 90% detection power. Jensen-Shannon divergence between the top 1000 TCRbeta sequences post-transplant and pre-transplant was used to measure repertoire turnover. Two-sided Fisher's exact tests were used to test for changes in the detection of donor-reactive sequences. TCRdb provides this immuneACCESS table in a form limited to in-frame rearrangements. Some clones are lacking; in checked studies, under half of them reflect an unresolved V gene, and why the rest are absent is not known. From that table come the V and J calls and clone size; the DNA was used to work out D and trimming. Across this sample there are roughly 15,000 clones, with about 90% seen only once. 48% of the sample belongs to the ten largest clones.

The meaning of the sample's time point label: pre-transplant. Thawed unstimulated PBMCs were stained for CD3, CD4 and CD8 and FACS-sorted into CD3+CD4+ and CD3+CD8+ populations. All 8 studied subjects were randomized to immunosuppression withdrawal. The Qiagen DNeasy Blood and Tissue Kit was used to isolate genomic DNA. Looking up the germline V gene (reference sequence) yields CDR1 MNHNY and CDR2 SVGAGI. Relative to germline, V is 5 bases shorter and J is 8 bases shorter, with 21 bases between their ends. There are 16 amino acids in the CDR3, from cysteine to phenylalanine inclusive. The DNA shown is the 48-base CDR3, in frame from base 1.

This receptor was identified in a human donor who received a liver transplant. The chain was built from TRBV6-6 and TRBJ1-4, with no reliable assignment of the D segment. The input for sequencing was CD8+ T cells from blood, taken before liver transplant. The bases are TGTGCCAGCAGTCTATCCCCTCGGATTAAGGACGAAAAACTGTTTTTT. Translated, this is CASSLSPRIKDEKLFF.